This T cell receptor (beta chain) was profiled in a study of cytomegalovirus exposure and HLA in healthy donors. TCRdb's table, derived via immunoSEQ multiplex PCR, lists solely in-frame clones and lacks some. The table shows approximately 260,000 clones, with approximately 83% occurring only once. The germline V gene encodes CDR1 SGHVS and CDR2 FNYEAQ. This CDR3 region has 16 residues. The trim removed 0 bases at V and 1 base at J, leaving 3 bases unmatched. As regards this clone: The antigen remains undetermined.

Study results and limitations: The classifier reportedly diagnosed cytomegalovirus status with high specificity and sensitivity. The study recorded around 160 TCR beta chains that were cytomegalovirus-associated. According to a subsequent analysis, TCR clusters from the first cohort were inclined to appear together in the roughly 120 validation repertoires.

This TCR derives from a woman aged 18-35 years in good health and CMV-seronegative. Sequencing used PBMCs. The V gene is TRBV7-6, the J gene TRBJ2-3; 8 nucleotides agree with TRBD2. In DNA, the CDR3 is TGTGCCAGCAGCTTAGCCCTCGGGGGGGGCACAGATACGCAGTATTTT. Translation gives CASSLALGGGTDTQYF.